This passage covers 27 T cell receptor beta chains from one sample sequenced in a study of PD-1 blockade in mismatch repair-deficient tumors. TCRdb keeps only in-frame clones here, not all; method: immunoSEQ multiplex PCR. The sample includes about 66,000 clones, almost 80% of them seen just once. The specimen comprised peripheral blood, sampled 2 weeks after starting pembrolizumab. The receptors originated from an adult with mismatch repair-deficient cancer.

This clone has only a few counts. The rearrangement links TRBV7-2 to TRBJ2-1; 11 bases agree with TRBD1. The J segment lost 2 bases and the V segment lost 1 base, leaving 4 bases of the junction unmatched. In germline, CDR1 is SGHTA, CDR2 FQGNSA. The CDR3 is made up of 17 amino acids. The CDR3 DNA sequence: TGTGCCAGCAGCTTAGGGACAGGGGGCGAGGCCTACAATGAGCAGTTCTTC. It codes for CASSLGTGGEAYNEQFF.

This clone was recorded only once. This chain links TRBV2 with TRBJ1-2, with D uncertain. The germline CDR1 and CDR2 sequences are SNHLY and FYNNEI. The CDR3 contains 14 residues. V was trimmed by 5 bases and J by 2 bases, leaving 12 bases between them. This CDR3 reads CASSWDRSNYGYTF. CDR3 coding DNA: TGTGCCAGCAGTTGGGATCGGTCAAACTATGGCTACACCTTC.

CDR3 in amino acids: CASSSGPDTYGYTF. For the CDR3, the DNA is TGCGCCAGCAGCTCGGGACCAGACACCTATGGCTACACCTTC. V and J are TRBV5-1 and TRBJ1-2, with D possibly matching TRBD1 (5 bases). V lost 3 bases and J 4 bases, leaving 13 bases between the germline ends. The CDR3 contains 14 residues. Germline-derived CDR1 and CDR2 are SGHRS and YFSETQ.

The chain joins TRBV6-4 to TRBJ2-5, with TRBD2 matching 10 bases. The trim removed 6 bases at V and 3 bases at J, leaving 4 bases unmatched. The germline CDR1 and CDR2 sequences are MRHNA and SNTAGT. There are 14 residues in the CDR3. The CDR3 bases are TGTGCCAGCAGGAGAGGACTAGCGGAAGAGACCCAGTACTTC. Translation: CASRRGLAEETQYF.

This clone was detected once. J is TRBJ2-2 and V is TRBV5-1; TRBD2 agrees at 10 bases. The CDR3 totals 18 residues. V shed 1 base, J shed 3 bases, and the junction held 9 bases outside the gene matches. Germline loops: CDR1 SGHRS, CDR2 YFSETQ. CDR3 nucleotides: TGCGCCAGCAGCTTGTCGCTAGCGGGAGCGGTTTACACCGGGGAGCTGTTTTTT. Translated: CASSLSLAGAVYTGELFF.

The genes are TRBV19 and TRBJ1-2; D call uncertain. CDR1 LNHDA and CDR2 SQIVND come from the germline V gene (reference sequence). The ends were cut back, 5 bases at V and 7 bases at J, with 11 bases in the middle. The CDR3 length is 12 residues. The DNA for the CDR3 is TGTGCCAGTAGTTTCAACCCTACTGGCTACACCTTC. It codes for CASSFNPTGYTF.

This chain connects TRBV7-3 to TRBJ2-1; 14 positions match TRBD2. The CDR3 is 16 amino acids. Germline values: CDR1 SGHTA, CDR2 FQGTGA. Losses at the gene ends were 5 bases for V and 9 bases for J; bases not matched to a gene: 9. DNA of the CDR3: TGTGCCAGCAGCGCCGGACTAGCGGGAGGTGTTGGTGAGCAGTTCTTC. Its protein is CASSAGLAGGVGEQFF.

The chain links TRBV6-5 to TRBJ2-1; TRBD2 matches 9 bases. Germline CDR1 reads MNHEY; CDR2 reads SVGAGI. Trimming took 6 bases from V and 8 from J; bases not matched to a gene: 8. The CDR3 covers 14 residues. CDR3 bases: TGTGCCAGCAGCAGTAGCGGGAGCGGGGATGAGCAGTTCTTC. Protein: CASSSSGSGDEQFF.

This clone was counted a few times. The CDR3 bases are TGCGCCAGCGCTCAGACAGGGAACACTGAAGCTTTCTTT. Protein: CASAQTGNTEAFF. The chain couples TRBV5-1 to TRBJ1-1; maybe TRBD1 (6 bases). The CDR3 runs to 13 residues. Germline V gene data show CDR1 as SGHRS and CDR2 as YFSETQ. The V and J ends lost 7 bases and 1 base respectively, with 11 bases between them.

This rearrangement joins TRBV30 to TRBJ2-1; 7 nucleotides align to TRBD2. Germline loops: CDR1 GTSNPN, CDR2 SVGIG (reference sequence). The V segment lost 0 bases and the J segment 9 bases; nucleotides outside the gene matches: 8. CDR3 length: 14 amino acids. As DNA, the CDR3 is TGTGCCTGGAGTGTACGGGGACTAATAAGTGAGCAGTTCTTC. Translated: CAWSVRGLISEQFF.

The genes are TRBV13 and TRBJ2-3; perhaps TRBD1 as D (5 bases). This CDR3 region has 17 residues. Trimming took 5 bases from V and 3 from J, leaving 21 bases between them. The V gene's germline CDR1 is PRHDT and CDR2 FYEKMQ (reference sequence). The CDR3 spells CASSGFLSNRGTDTQYF. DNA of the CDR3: TGTGCCAGCAGCGGATTTTTGAGCAATAGGGGAACAGATACGCAGTATTTT.

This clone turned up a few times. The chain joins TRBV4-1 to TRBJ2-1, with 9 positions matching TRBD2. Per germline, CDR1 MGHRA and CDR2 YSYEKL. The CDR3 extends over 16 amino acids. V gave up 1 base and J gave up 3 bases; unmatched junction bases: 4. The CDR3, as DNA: TGCGCCAGCAGCCAAGTTCGACTAGCGGTCTACAATGAGCAGTTCTTC. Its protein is CASSQVRLAVYNEQFF.

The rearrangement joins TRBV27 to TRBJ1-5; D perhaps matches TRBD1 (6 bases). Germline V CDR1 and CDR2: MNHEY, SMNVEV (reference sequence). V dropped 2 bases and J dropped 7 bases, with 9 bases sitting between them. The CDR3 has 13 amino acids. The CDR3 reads CASSLQGLQPQHF. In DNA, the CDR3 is TGTGCCAGCAGTTTACAGGGGCTACAGCCCCAGCATTTT.

The DNA of the CDR3 is TGTGCCAGCAGTGAACAGGGTGTGGGGTACAATGAGCAGTTCTTC. Amino acid sequence: CASSEQGVGYNEQFF. The V call is TRBV6-1, the J call TRBJ2-1, with D maybe TRBD1 (5 bases). This CDR3 comprises 15 residues. Trimming shortened V by 2 bases and J by 4 bases, and 12 bases separated the two germline ends. In germline, CDR1 is MNHNS, CDR2 SASEGT.

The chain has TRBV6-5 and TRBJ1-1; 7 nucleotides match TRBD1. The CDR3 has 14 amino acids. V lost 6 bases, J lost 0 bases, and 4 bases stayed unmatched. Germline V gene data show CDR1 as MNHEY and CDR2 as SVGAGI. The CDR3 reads CASSRDSMNTEAFF. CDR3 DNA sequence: TGTGCCAGCAGCAGGGACAGCATGAACACTGAAGCTTTCTTT.

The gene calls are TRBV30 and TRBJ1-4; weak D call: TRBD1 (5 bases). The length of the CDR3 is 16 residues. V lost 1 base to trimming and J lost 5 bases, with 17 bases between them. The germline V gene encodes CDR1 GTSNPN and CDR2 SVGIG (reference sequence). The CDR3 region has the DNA TGTGCCTGGAGTGGGGTCCGAGATACAGGCAATGAAAAACTGTTTTTT. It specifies CAWSGVRDTGNEKLFF. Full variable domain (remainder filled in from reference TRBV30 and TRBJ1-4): SQTIHQWPATLVQPVGSPLSLECTVEGTSNPNLYWYRQAAGRGLQLLFYSVGIGQISSEVPQNLSASRPQDRQFILSSKKLLLSDSGFYLCAWSGVRDTGNEKLFFGSGTQLSVL.

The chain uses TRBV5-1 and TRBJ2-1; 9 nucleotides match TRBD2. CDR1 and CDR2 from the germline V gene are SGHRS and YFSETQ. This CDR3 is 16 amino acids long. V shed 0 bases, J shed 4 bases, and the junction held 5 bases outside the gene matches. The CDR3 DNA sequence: TGCGCCAGCAGCTTGGCCGGACTAGCGCCGTACAATGAGCAGTTCTTC. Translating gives CASSLAGLAPYNEQFF.

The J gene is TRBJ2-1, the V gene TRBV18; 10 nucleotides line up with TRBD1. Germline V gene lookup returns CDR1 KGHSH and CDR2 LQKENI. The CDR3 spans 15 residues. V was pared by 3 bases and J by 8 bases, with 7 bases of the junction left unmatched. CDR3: CASSPAGTGVYEQFF. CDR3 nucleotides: TGTGCCAGCTCACCTGCCGGGACAGGGGTGTATGAGCAGTTCTTC.

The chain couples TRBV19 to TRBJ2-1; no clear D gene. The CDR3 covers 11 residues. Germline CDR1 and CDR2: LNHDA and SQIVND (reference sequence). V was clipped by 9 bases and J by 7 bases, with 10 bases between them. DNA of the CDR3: TGTGCCAGCAGCAAACGGAATGAGCAGTTCTTC. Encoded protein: CASSKRNEQFF.

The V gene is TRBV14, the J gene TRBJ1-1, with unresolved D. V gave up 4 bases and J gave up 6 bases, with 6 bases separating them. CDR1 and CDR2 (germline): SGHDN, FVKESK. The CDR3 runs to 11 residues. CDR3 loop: CASSLTPEAFF. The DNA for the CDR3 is TGTGCCAGCAGCCTTACGCCTGAAGCTTTCTTT.

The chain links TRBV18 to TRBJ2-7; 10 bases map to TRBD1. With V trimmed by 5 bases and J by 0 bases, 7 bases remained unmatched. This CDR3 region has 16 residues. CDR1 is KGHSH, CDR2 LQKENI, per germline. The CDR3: CASSSATGGSSYEQYF. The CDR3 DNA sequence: TGTGCCAGCTCATCAGCGACAGGGGGCAGCTCCTACGAGCAGTACTTC.

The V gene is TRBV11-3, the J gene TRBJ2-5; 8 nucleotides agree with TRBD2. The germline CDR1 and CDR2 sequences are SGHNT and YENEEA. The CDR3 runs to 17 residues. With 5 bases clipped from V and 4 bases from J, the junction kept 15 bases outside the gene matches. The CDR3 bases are TGTGCCAGCAGCGGTCGGGCTAGCGGGCGTGGTGGAGAGACCCAGTACTTC. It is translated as CASSGRASGRGGETQYF.

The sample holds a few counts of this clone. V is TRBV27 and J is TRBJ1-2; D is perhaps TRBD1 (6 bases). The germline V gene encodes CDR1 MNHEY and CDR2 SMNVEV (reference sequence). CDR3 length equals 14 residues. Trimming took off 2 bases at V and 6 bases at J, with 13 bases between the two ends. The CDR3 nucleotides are TGTGCCAGCAGTTTAGGAACAGGGTTGGATGGCTACACCTTC. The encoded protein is CASSLGTGLDGYTF.

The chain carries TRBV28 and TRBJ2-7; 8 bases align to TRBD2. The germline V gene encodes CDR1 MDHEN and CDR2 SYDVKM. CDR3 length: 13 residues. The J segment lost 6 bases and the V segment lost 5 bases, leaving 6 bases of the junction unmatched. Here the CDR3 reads CASSPGLDGEQYF. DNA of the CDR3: TGTGCCAGCAGTCCGGGACTAGATGGCGAGCAGTACTTC.

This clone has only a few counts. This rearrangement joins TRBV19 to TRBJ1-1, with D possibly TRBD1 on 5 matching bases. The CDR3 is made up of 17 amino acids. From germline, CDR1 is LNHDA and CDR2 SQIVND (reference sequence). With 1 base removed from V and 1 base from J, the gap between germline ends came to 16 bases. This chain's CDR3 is CASSIVGWGGPNTEAFF. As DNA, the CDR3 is TGTGCCAGTAGTATAGTCGGGTGGGGCGGACCGAACACTGAAGCTTTCTTT.

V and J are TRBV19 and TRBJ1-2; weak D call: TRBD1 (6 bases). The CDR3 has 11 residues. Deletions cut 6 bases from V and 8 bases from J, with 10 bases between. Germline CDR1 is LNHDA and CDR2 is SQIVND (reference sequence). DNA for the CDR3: TGTGCCAGTAGAGGGGGTAACGGCTACACCTTC. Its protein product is CASRGGNGYTF.

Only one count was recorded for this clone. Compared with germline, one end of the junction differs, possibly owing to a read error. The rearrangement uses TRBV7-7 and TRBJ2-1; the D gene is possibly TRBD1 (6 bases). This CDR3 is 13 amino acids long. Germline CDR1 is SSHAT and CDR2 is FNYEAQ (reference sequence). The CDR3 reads CASSLDSNNEQFF. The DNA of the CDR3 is TGTGCTAGCAGCCTGGACAGTAACAATGAGCAGTTCTTC.